This entry is about one T cell receptor beta chain. Its antigen is unknown. CDR3 length: 15 residues. Trimming removed 2 bases from V and 7 bases from J; junction bases left unmatched: 3. Germline-derived CDR1 and CDR2 are LNHNV and YYDKDF (reference sequence). TCRdb's table, derived via immunoSEQ multiplex PCR, lists solely in-frame clones and lacks some. The data contain 440,000 or so clones, roughly 88% of them singletons. This entry belongs to a study of Ad26.COV2.S vaccination and SARS-CoV-2 variants. Whole-study context: Intramuscular Ad26.COV2.S doses were given once or twice, 56 days apart.

Study findings and constraints: It was vaccine recipients, not placebo recipients, who had the higher spike-specific TCR breadth.

Treatment noted: some 20 received Ad26.COV2.S at low or high dose, single or two shots; 5 received placebo; per-sample allocation not given. Vaccine and placebo recipients were sampled on day 63 after the first injection. The source is a person aged 18-60 years who received the Ad26.COV2.S COVID-19 vaccine or a placebo. The rearrangement uses TRBV15 and TRBJ1-4, with 11 bases identical to TRBD1. Sequenced here: peripheral blood, sampled in a trial of Ad26.COV2.S vaccine versus placebo. The CDR3 nucleotides read TGTGCCACCAGCAGATGGACAGGGGGCAGTGAAAAACTGTTTTTT. Translating it yields CATSRWTGGSEKLFF.